This T cell receptor beta chain was recovered during a study of cytomegalovirus exposure and HLA in healthy donors. The V segment lost 5 bases and the J segment 0 bases; nucleotides outside the gene matches: 2. The CDR3 runs to 14 residues. The germline gives CDR1 SGHNT, CDR2 YENEEA. On this clone: The antigen is not known.

PCR used 60 Vbeta primers and 13 Jbeta primers. Profiling relied on immunoSEQ multiplex PCR, and the TCRdb table lists in-frame clones only, not all of them. The sample carries under 90,000 clones, approximately 75% recorded once. Study conclusions and caveats: A missense variant in DCLRE1C was later tied to TCR beta V- and J-gene trimming.

Specimen: PBMCs. J is TRBJ2-3 and V is TRBV11-3, with 7 bases aligning to TRBD2. The TCR sequence derives from a woman in her forties in good health and CMV-seronegative. CDR3 DNA sequence: TGTGCCAGCAGCGCACTAGCGAGCACAGATACGCAGTATTTT. This encodes CASSALASTDTQYF.